This TCR beta chain was found in a study of blood T cell repertoires in COVID-19. For the study at large: Italy, Spain and the United States were the sources of the convalescent and acute COVID-19 samples. PBMCs, B-cell-depleted T cells, or T cells were the source of the cDNA or gDNA that made up the material.

CDR1 and CDR2 (germline): MNHNS, SASEGT. The CDR3 consists of 15 residues. Trimming took 0 bases from V and 4 from J, leaving 10 bases between them. As handled by the study authors: Amplification of reference gene primers was used by the study to estimate nucleated cell counts. Sequencing was performed with immunoSEQ multiplex PCR; in TCRdb, only in-frame clones are kept and a portion is missing. V and J calls plus clone size are reproduced from that table; the DNA served to infer D and trimming. The sample has under 300,000 clones; roughly 79% are singletons. This rearrangement joins TRBV6-1 to TRBJ1-3, with D perhaps matching TRBD1 (5 bases). Sequencing used peripheral blood. The source of this sequence is a woman aged 55-75 years with active or convalescent COVID-19. CDR3 bases: TGTGCCAGCAGTGAAGCGCCCAGGGTGGGAAACACCATATATTTT. Its translation: CASSEAPRVGNTIYF.